This T cell receptor (beta chain) was found in a study of T cell changes during pregnancy in multiple sclerosis. Sequencing used immunoSEQ multiplex PCR; TCRdb keeps in-frame clones, though not all of them. This table has tens of thousands of clones, roughly 91% appearing once. This specimen was peripheral blood, taken after pregnancy. This clonotype was obtained from a female donor in good health, enrolled as a control in a pregnancy study.

The DNA for the CDR3 is TGTGCCAGCAGTTTCATAGGGGGGAACACTGAAGCTTTCTTT. Translating it yields CASSFIGGNTEAFF. This rearrangement joins TRBV6-5 to TRBJ1-1, with D perhaps TRBD1 (6 bases). The CDR3 contains 14 residues. CDR1 and CDR2 from the germline V gene are MNHEY and SVGAGI. Trimming shortened V by 4 bases and J by 1 base, and 10 bases separated the two germline ends.